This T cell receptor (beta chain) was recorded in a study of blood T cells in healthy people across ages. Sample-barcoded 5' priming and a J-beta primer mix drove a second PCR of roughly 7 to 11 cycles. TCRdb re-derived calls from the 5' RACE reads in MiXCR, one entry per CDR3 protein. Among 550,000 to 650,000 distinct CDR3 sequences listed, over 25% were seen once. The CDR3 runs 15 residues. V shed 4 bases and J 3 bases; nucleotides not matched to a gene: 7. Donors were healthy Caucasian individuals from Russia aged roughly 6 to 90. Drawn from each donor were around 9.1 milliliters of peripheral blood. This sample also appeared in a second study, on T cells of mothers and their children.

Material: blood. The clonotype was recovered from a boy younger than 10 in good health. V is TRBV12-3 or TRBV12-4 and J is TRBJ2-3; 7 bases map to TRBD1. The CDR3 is CASSSTGWRTDTQYF. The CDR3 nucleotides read TGTGCCAGCAGTTCGACAGGGTGGCGGACAGATACGCAGTATTTT.